The 20 T cell receptor beta chains below all came from one sample that was sequenced in a study of blood T cell repertoires in COVID-19. Profiling relied on immunoSEQ multiplex PCR, and the TCRdb table lists in-frame clones only, not all of them. The sample holds roughly 460,000 clones, 80% to 90% seen once. The sample was peripheral blood. These receptors originate from a man aged 18 to 30 with COVID-19, enrolled during active disease.

The V call is TRBV10-3, the J call TRBJ2-7; TRBD2 matches at 11 bases. Germline V lookup: CDR1 ENHRY, CDR2 SYGVKD. The CDR3 has 15 residues. With 2 bases clipped from V and 6 bases from J, the junction kept 6 bases outside the gene matches. The CDR3 nucleotides read TGTGCCATCAGTGAGGAACTAGCGGGAGTGGCCGAGCAGTACTTC. Its protein product is CAISEELAGVAEQYF.

This clone was counted at least ten times. CDR3 sequence: CASSPPPGLAGVTKETQYF. Written as DNA, the CDR3 is TGTGCCAGCAGCCCCCCCCCGGGACTAGCGGGGGTAACAAAAGAGACCCAGTACTTC. The V call is TRBV7-8, the J call TRBJ2-5; 14 positions agree with TRBD2. The CDR3 loop spans 19 amino acids. Trimming cost V 5 bases and J 3 bases; bases outside gene matches: 14. Germline V gene data show CDR1 as SGHVS and CDR2 as FQNEAQ.

This clone was counted a single time. The V and J genes are TRBV7-9 and TRBJ2-2; TRBD2 might be the D (5 bases). CDR1 is SEHNR and CDR2 is FQNEAQ in the germline V gene (reference sequence). V lost 2 bases, J lost 2 bases, and 9 bases lay in between. CDR3 size: 15 residues. The CDR3 coding sequence is TGTGCCAGCAGCTTAAAGCGGCCAAACACCGGGGAGCTGTTTTTT. This codes for CASSLKRPNTGELFF.

This chain connects TRBV5-8 to TRBJ2-2; 10 bases are shared with TRBD1. The CDR3 is made up of 18 amino acids. The V gene's germline CDR1 is SGHTS and CDR2 YDEGEE. V shed 3 bases and J 4 bases; nucleotides not matched to a gene: 12. DNA of the CDR3: TGTGCCAGCAGCTCTTACCGGGACAGGGGAATCGGCACCGGGGAGCTGTTTTTT. It encodes CASSSYRDRGIGTGELFF.

CDR3 residues: CASSPGTLYGYTF. The CDR3, as DNA: TGTGCCAGTAGTCCAGGGACACTATATGGCTACACCTTC. V gene TRBV19 combines with J gene TRBJ1-2; D might be TRBD1 (6 bases). V was shortened by 5 bases and J by 5 bases, with 12 bases between the two germline ends. CDR1 LNHDA and CDR2 SQIVND come from the germline V gene (reference sequence). This CDR3 comprises 13 residues. The full variable domain, in which reference TRBV19 and TRBJ1-2 provide the parts outside the CDR3, is DGGITQSPKYLFRKEGQNVTLSCEQNLNHDAMYWYRQDPGQGLRLIYYSQIVNDFQKGDIAEGYSVSREKKESFPLTVTSAQKNPTAFYLCASSPGTLYGYTFGSGTRLTVV.

V is TRBV24-1 and J is TRBJ2-2, with D maybe TRBD1 (5 bases). Germline CDR1 reads KGHDR; CDR2 reads SFDVKD. V lost 3 bases and J 6 bases, leaving 13 bases between the germline ends. This CDR3 spans 15 amino acids. The CDR3 coding sequence is TGTGCCACCAGTGATACTTCAGGGTTGCCCGGGGAGCTGTTTTTT. As protein: CATSDTSGLPGELFF.

The chain couples TRBV14 to TRBJ2-5; D not resolved. The germline CDR1 and CDR2 sequences are SGHDN and FVKESK. The V end was cut by 2 bases, the J end by 5 bases, with 12 bases between. The length of the CDR3 is 14 residues. CDR3 region: CASSQHEWSETQYF. The DNA of the CDR3 is TGTGCCAGCAGCCAACACGAGTGGTCGGAGACCCAGTACTTC.

The gene calls are TRBV19 and TRBJ1-6, with D perhaps TRBD1 (6 bases). In germline, CDR1 is LNHDA, CDR2 SQIVND (reference sequence). Trimming left V 8 bases short and J 7 bases short, with 12 bases between. The CDR3 totals 13 residues. The CDR3 DNA reads TGTGCCAGTTCGGGGGGGCCCAATTCACCCCTCCACTTT. It codes for CASSGGPNSPLHF.

A word on this clone: Other DNA sequences in the sample encode the same CDR3. The chain carries TRBV11-2 and TRBJ2-1; 11 positions match TRBD2. This CDR3 is 15 amino acids long. The germline CDR1 and CDR2 sequences are SGHAT and FQNNGV. The V segment lost 6 bases and the J segment 7 bases; nucleotides outside the gene matches: 8. The chain's CDR3 is CASSSTSGGNNEQFF. DNA of the CDR3: TGTGCCAGCAGTTCCACTAGCGGGGGTAATAATGAGCAGTTCTTC.

V gene TRBV11-3 combines with J gene TRBJ2-3; the match to TRBD2 covers 8 bases. The germline gives CDR1 SGHNT, CDR2 YENEEA. The CDR3 covers 15 residues. The ends lost 1 base at V and 3 bases at J; junction bases unmatched: 3. CDR3 DNA sequence: TGTGCCAGCAGCTTAGTAAGCGGGGGAACAGATACGCAGTATTTT. Translating it yields CASSLVSGGTDTQYF.

This rearrangement joins TRBV25-1 to TRBJ1-2; TRBD1 might be the D (6 bases). The CDR3 sequence is 14 residues long. Germline V gives CDR1 MGHDK, CDR2 SYGVNS. V was pared by 6 bases and J by 8 bases, with 19 bases between. CDR3 bases: TGTGCCAGCAGGGGGGACCACCTCCAGGGGGGCTACACCTTC. Translated: CASRGDHLQGGYTF.

The rearrangement joins TRBV11-3 to TRBJ2-3, with 7 nucleotides matching TRBD1. This CDR3 has 14 amino acids. CDR1 is SGHNT and CDR2 is YENEEA in the germline V gene. V gave up 4 bases and J gave up 2 bases; unmatched junction bases: 3. The CDR3, as DNA: TGTGCCAGCAGCTCCGGGACAGTCACAGATACGCAGTATTTT. Translated: CASSSGTVTDTQYF.

The chain joins TRBV11-3 to TRBJ1-1, with 9 bases fitting TRBD1. The trim removed 1 base at V and 7 bases at J, leaving 13 bases unmatched. The CDR3 totals 17 residues. Germline V gives CDR1 SGHNT, CDR2 YENEEA. CDR3 bases: TGTGCCAGCAGCTTAGCTGGGACAGGGACCTTAGGCGGTGAAGCTTTCTTT. Its translation is CASSLAGTGTLGGEAFF. Full variable domain (rest looked up from reference TRBV11-3 and TRBJ1-1): EAGVVQSPRYKIIEKKQPVAFWCNPISGHNTLYWYLQNLGQGPELLIRYENEEAVDDSQLPKDRFSAERLKGVDSTLKIQPAELGDSAVYLCASSLAGTGTLGGEAFFGQGTRLTVV.

V gene TRBV2 combines with J gene TRBJ1-5; D unclear. The V gene's germline CDR1 is SNHLY and CDR2 FYNNEI. The CDR3 spans 12 residues. V lost 6 bases, J lost 3 bases, and 6 bases lay in between. The CDR3 DNA reads as TGTGCCAGCAGCAGAACCAATCAGCCCCAGCATTTT. Translating gives CASSRTNQPQHF.

For this clone: This same CDR3 is encoded by further DNA sequences in the sample. The V call is TRBV6-5, the J call TRBJ1-2; perhaps TRBD1 as D (6 bases). This CDR3 region has 12 residues. From germline, CDR1 is MNHEY and CDR2 SVGAGI. With 0 bases removed from V and 7 bases from J, the gap between germline ends came to 6 bases. This CDR3 reads CASSYSGGGYTF. The CDR3 nucleotides read TGTGCCAGCAGTTACTCAGGGGGTGGCTACACCTTC.

The chain recombines TRBV18 with TRBJ1-3; D remains ambiguous. The CDR3 consists of 18 residues. V was cut by 0 bases and J by 0 bases, with 15 bases left in between. Germline loops: CDR1 KGHSH, CDR2 LQKENI. The CDR3 protein is CASSPPRGSHSSGNTIYF. CDR3 nucleotides: TGTGCCAGCTCACCACCACGGGGATCCCATAGCTCTGGAAACACCATATATTTT.

This clone was counted between two and nine times. The V call is TRBV2, the J call TRBJ2-7, with 12 nucleotides matching TRBD2. V trimming: 2 bases; J trimming: 8 bases; junction bases outside the gene matches: 7. CDR1 and CDR2 from the germline V gene are SNHLY and FYNNEI. There are 15 residues in the CDR3. This CDR3 is CASSELAGGSTQQYF. As DNA, the CDR3 is TGTGCCAGCAGTGAACTAGCGGGGGGGTCTACGCAGCAGTACTTC.

The chain employs TRBV6-6 and TRBJ1-3; 8 nucleotides align to TRBD1. Per the germline V gene, CDR1 is MNHNY and CDR2 is SVGAGI (reference sequence). The trim removed 10 bases at V and 6 bases at J, leaving 5 bases unmatched. CDR3 length: 12 amino acids. CDR3 in DNA: TGTGCCACTGGACAGGGTAAAAACACCATATATTTT. Translating gives CATGQGKNTIYF.

The table lists this clone with a few counts. The rearrangement links TRBV2 to TRBJ1-1, with D tentatively TRBD1 (5 bases). V lost 7 bases to trimming and J lost 0 bases, with 12 bases between them. CDR1 SNHLY and CDR2 FYNNEI come from the germline V gene. The CDR3 totals 14 residues. CDR3 residues: CASTSLQVNTEAFF. The CDR3 region has the DNA TGTGCCAGCACTTCCCTACAGGTGAACACTGAAGCTTTCTTT.

This clone came up once. The genes are TRBV28 and TRBJ2-1; D possibly corresponds to TRBD2 (6 bases). Germline CDR1 reads MDHEN; CDR2 reads SYDVKM. V was pared by 4 bases and J by 4 bases, with 20 bases between. The CDR3 sequence is 17 residues long. The CDR3 is CASSSTDYGGSYNEQFF. CDR3 sequence (DNA): TGTGCCAGCAGTTCCACCGATTACGGGGGATCGTACAATGAGCAGTTCTTC.